The clone carrying this T cell receptor beta chain was recorded a few times. Its cognate antigen is unknown. V was cut by 7 bases and J by 11 bases, with 23 bases left in between. Germline loops: CDR1 MDHEN, CDR2 SYDVKM. The CDR3 is 14 residues long. Clones were read by immunoSEQ multiplex PCR, and TCRdb kept only the in-frame ones, dropping some. This sample has 70,000 to 100,000 clones, with around 82% found just once. This sample was included in a study of T cells in localized non-small cell lung cancer. Whole-study results and caveats: Researchers found a median 57 of the top 100 tumor clones in adjacent lung. Sequencing was restricted to one tumor region; therefore, heterogeneity remains possible. The study found T cell clonality highest in uninvolved adjacent lung, above tumor.

This sequence originates from a female donor older than 55 with stage I lung adenocarcinoma. The gene calls are TRBV28 and TRBJ1-1; D is possibly TRBD1 (6 bases). The sample in question was peripheral blood, obtained before any cancer treatment. CDR3 nucleotide sequence: TGTGCCAGCATACAGGGACGGTTGAGTATTTTGGCTTTCTTT. Its protein product is CASIQGRLSILAFF.